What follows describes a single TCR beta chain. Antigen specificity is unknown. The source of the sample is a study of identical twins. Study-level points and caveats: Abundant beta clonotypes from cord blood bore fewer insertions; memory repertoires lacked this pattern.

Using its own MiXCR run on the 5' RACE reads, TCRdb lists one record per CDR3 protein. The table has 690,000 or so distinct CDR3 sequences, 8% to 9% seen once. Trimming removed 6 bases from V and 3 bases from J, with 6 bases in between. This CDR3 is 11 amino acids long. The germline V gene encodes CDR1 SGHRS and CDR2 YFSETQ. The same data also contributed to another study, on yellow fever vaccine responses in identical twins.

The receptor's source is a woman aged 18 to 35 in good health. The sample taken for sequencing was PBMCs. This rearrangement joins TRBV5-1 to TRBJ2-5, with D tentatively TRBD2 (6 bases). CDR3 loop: CASTGEETQYF. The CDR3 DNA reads TGCGCCAGCACGGGGGAAGAGACCCAGTACTTC.